This paragraph reports one TCR beta chain. Its antigen is as yet unknown. The data were taken from a study of shared clonotypes between healthy human individuals. Study-level points and caveats: Naive subsets generally exceeded memory subsets in estimated richness.

The protocol was immunoSEQ multiplex PCR, while the TCRdb copy is restricted to in-frame clones and leaves out a portion. The data hold some 2,500,000 clones, with 80% to 95% observed a single time. With V trimmed by 5 bases and J by 4 bases, 6 bases remained unmatched. This CDR3 comprises 15 residues. Per germline, CDR1 SGHTA and CDR2 FQGTGA. The gene calls are TRBV7-3 and TRBJ2-2; 8 positions match TRBD2. The sample consisted of naive CD4+ T cells from PBMCs. Subset meaning: CD45RA+ positively selected. This clonotype originated in a man aged 18 to 30 in good health. Some clones in this sample may be carry-over from other donors' samples. CDR3 region: CASSPGTRSTGELFF. DNA of the CDR3: TGTGCCAGCAGCCCCGGGACTAGGAGCACCGGGGAGCTGTTTTTT.